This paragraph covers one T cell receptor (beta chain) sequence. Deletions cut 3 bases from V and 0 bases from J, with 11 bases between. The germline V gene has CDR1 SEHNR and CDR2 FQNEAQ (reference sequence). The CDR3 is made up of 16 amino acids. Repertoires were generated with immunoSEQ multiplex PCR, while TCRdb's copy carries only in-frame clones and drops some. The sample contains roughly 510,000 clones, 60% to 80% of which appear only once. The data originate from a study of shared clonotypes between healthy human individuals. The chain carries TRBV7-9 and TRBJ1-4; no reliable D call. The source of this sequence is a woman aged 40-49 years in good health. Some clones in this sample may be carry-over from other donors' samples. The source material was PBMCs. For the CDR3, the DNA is TGTGCCAGCAGCTTCAGTCACCTGTCAACTAATGAAAAACTGTTTTTT. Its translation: CASSFSHLSTNEKLFF.